These 31 T cell receptor beta chains were sequenced from one sample in a study of blood T cell repertoires in COVID-19. This table comes from immunoSEQ multiplex PCR, and its TCRdb copy is limited to in-frame clones, with some not included. The table records 250,000 or so clones, 75% to 85% of them present only once. The sample taken for sequencing was peripheral blood. The receptors derive from a man between 35 and 55 years old who had recovered from COVID-19.

V is TRBV29-1 and J is TRBJ1-2; D might be TRBD1 (5 bases). V lost 6 bases, J lost 1 base, and 9 bases lay in between. The CDR3 runs to 12 residues. The germline gives CDR1 SQVTM, CDR2 ANQGSEA. The CDR3 loop reads CSVKDSNYGYTF. The CDR3 DNA reads TGCAGCGTAAAAGACAGTAACTATGGCTACACCTTC.

This clone was found once. The chain joins TRBV29-1 to TRBJ2-2; D remains unclear. V was cut by 4 bases and J by 2 bases, with 5 bases left in between. This CDR3 spans 12 amino acids. CDR1 is SQVTM and CDR2 is ANQGSEA in the germline V gene. The CDR3 spells CSVGGNTGELFF. DNA for the CDR3: TGCAGCGTTGGTGGCAACACCGGGGAGCTGTTTTTT.

The J gene is TRBJ2-1, the V gene TRBV20-1, with 11 nucleotides matching TRBD2. J gave up 8 bases and V 3 bases, and 9 bases lay outside the gene matches. Germline V CDR1 and CDR2: DFQATT, SNEGSKA (reference sequence). This CDR3 has 15 residues. In nucleotides, the CDR3 is TGCAGTGCTAGTCCTAGCGGGAGGAGGACGCATGAGCAGTTCTTC. Amino acid sequence: CSASPSGRRTHEQFF.

The genes are TRBV4-1 and TRBJ1-1, with TRBD1 as a possible D gene (6 bases). This CDR3 contains 16 residues. Trimming removed 2 bases from V and 4 bases from J, with 17 bases in between. Germline CDR1 MGHRA, CDR2 YSYEKL. For the CDR3, the DNA is TGCGCCAGCAGCCAAAGTGCACAGGGTGGGAGCACTGAAGCTTTCTTT. Its translation is CASSQSAQGGSTEAFF.

The chain links TRBV6-1 to TRBJ1-2; maybe TRBD1 (6 bases). This CDR3 is built from 15 residues. The germline V and J ends were trimmed by 3 bases and 4 bases, with 15 bases remaining between them. The germline gives CDR1 MNHNS, CDR2 SASEGT. The DNA of the CDR3 is TGTGCCAGCAGTGACGGCGGGGGCGGTTCCTATGGCTACACCTTC. Its protein is CASSDGGGGSYGYTF.

The chain couples TRBV10-3 to TRBJ1-1; TRBD1 agrees at 9 bases. J was trimmed by 4 bases and V by 6 bases; bases with no gene match: 6. Germline V gene sequence: CDR1 ENHRY, CDR2 SYGVKD. The CDR3 covers 14 residues. In DNA, the CDR3 is TGTGCCATCAGATGGACAGGGGAGGGCACTGAAGCTTTCTTT. Its translation: CAIRWTGEGTEAFF.

The chain has TRBV7-2 and TRBJ2-1; D is possibly TRBD2 (6 bases). The CDR3 is 14 residues long. Germline loops: CDR1 SGHTA, CDR2 FQGNSA. Trimming left V 5 bases short and J 3 bases short, with 11 bases between. Here the CDR3 DNA reads TGTGCCAGCAGCGGGGGGACCAACTACAATGAGCAGTTCTTC. Amino acid sequence: CASSGGTNYNEQFF.

The rearrangement links TRBV7-9 to TRBJ2-7, with D unclear. The CDR3 is 14 residues long. Looked up from germline, CDR1 is SEHNR and CDR2 is FQNEAQ (reference sequence). Trimming removed 1 base from V and 3 bases from J, with 10 bases in between. The CDR3 DNA reads TGTGCCAGCAGCTTAGTCGGCGGAAACTACGAGCAGTACTTC. Its protein product is CASSLVGGNYEQYF.

The chain has TRBV6-5 and TRBJ1-2; D not certain. This CDR3 contains 12 residues. The V gene's germline CDR1 is MNHEY and CDR2 SVGAGI. Trimming cost V 5 bases and J 8 bases, with 12 bases left between them. CDR3 sequence: CASSTSGVGYTF. The CDR3 DNA reads as TGTGCCAGCAGTACCAGCGGAGTAGGCTACACCTTC.

This rearrangement joins TRBV12-3 or TRBV12-4 to TRBJ1-1; TRBD1 matches at 7 bases. This CDR3 is built from 13 residues. After removal of 6 bases from V and 5 bases from J, the junction contained 6 bases not matched to a gene. The CDR3 coding sequence is TGTGCCAGCAGCCTGACAGGGCGGACTGAAGCTTTCTTT. Its protein is CASSLTGRTEAFF.

The V gene is TRBV6-2 or TRBV6-3, the J gene TRBJ1-1, with D maybe TRBD1 (5 bases). Trimming cost V 2 bases and J 4 bases, with 17 bases left between them. The CDR3 is made up of 16 amino acids. CDR1 is MNHEY, CDR2 SVGEGT, per germline. In DNA form, the CDR3 reads TGTGCCAGCAGTTACACGCCCCAGGGTCTCGGCACTGAAGCTTTCTTT. Protein sequence: CASSYTPQGLGTEAFF.

Comment on this clone: Given a much more abundant clone one base away, this may be a read error. This sample also contains other DNA sequences that code for the same CDR3. The chain combines TRBV9 with TRBJ2-2; 9 positions agree with TRBD1. The CDR3 covers 15 residues. The germline V gene encodes CDR1 SGDLS and CDR2 YYNGEE. The junction had 1 base not matched to a gene; V was cut back by 0 bases and J by 4 bases. DNA for the CDR3: TGTGCCAGCAGCGTAGAGACAGGGGGCACCGGGGAGCTGTTTTTT. Protein product: CASSVETGGTGELFF.

This clone has only one observation. The rearrangement links TRBV27 to TRBJ2-7; 9 nucleotides match TRBD2. The CDR3 is made up of 15 amino acids. Germline CDR1 and CDR2: MNHEY and SMNVEV (reference sequence). Unmatched junction bases numbered 5, after V lost 5 bases and J lost 0 bases. CDR3 bases: TGTGCCAGCAGTCCCCGTAGCGGGAGCTCCTACGAGCAGTACTTC. It yields the protein CASSPRSGSSYEQYF.

The gene calls are TRBV2 and TRBJ1-3; weak D call: TRBD1 (6 bases). V lost 7 bases to trimming and J lost 4 bases, with 14 bases between them. The CDR3 runs 14 residues. Germline V gene lookup returns CDR1 SNHLY and CDR2 FYNNEI. CDR3 region: CASTPTGTGNTIYF. The CDR3 DNA is TGTGCCAGCACCCCGACAGGTACCGGAAACACCATATATTTT.

The sample holds one count of this clone. V and J are TRBV3-1 (or the pseudogene TRBV3-2) and TRBJ2-7; D may be TRBD2 (6 bases). Trimming took off 3 bases at V and 0 bases at J, with 12 bases between the two ends. This CDR3 spans 15 amino acids. Germline CDR1 reads LGHDT; CDR2 reads YNNKEL (reference sequence). Here the CDR3 DNA reads TGTGCCAGCAGCCACCCTAGCGTGAGCTCCTACGAGCAGTACTTC. Amino acid sequence: CASSHPSVSSYEQYF.

The chain has TRBV12-3 or TRBV12-4 and TRBJ1-4, with D perhaps matching TRBD1 (5 bases). V gave up 3 bases and J gave up 7 bases, with 9 bases separating them. This CDR3 has 13 residues. CDR3 region: CASSFLGPEKLFF. The DNA of the CDR3 is TGTGCCAGCAGTTTTTTGGGGCCTGAAAAACTGTTTTTT.

The chain recombines TRBV10-3 with TRBJ2-7; 7 bases map to TRBD1. CDR1 ENHRY and CDR2 SYGVKD come from the germline V gene. This CDR3 is 13 amino acids long. V shed 2 bases and J 7 bases; nucleotides not matched to a gene: 5. The CDR3 DNA is TGTGCCATCAGTGAGAGGACAGGCCTGGAGCAGTACTTC. This gives the protein CAISERTGLEQYF.

The chain employs TRBV6-5 and TRBJ2-1; D might be TRBD2 (5 bases). This CDR3 is 13 amino acids long. Trimming pared 2 bases from V and 6 bases from J, leaving 8 bases between. Germline CDR1 is MNHEY and CDR2 is SVGAGI. As DNA, the CDR3 is TGTGCCAGCAGTTACAACGAGGGCAATGAGCAGTTCTTC. The encoded protein is CASSYNEGNEQFF.

This chain uses TRBV10-2 with TRBJ2-7, with 11 positions matching TRBD1. The trim removed 6 bases at V and 3 bases at J, leaving 4 bases unmatched. The CDR3 is 14 amino acids. Germline V CDR1 and CDR2: WSHSY, SAAADI. CDR3 coding DNA: TGCGCCAGCAGGCCGGGACAGGGGGTCTACGAGCAGTACTTC. It codes for CASRPGQGVYEQYF.

This clone occurred a few times. The chain recombines TRBV28 with TRBJ2-7; D possibly corresponds to TRBD2 (5 bases). The CDR3 totals 13 residues. V was clipped by 3 bases and J by 6 bases, with 12 bases between them. CDR1 is MDHEN and CDR2 is SYDVKM in the germline V gene. CDR3 DNA: TGTGCCAGCAGTTTGGTGGGAGAAAGCGAGCAGTACTTC. Its translation is CASSLVGESEQYF.

This chain connects TRBV29-1 to TRBJ2-7; 11 bases match TRBD2. Germline CDR1 reads SQVTM; CDR2 reads ANQGSEA. This CDR3 region has 13 residues. V shed 4 bases, J shed 4 bases, and the junction held 3 bases outside the gene matches. CDR3 bases: TGCAGCGTTGTACTAGCGGGGGAGTACGAGCAGTACTTC. It translates to CSVVLAGEYEQYF.

The V gene is TRBV5-4, the J gene TRBJ1-4, with a possible D match to TRBD1 (6 bases). The CDR3 is 15 residues long. CDR1 and CDR2 (germline): SGHNT, YYREEE (reference sequence). V was pared by 0 bases and J by 5 bases, with 11 bases between. This CDR3 reads CASSLETGLNEKLFF. CDR3 DNA: TGTGCCAGCAGCTTGGAGACAGGACTCAATGAAAAACTGTTTTTT.

Notes on this clone: A junction boundary mismatches the germline segment, possibly from a read error. The chain uses TRBV30 and TRBJ2-7; TRBD1 aligns across 7 bases. Per the germline V gene, CDR1 is GTSNPN and CDR2 is SVGIG (reference sequence). This CDR3 has 13 residues. The DNA for the CDR3 is TGTGCCTGGAGTTGGGGACAGCGAATTGCCCCGTTATTC. Protein: CAWSWGQRIAPLF.

V and J are TRBV10-3 and TRBJ2-7; D is possibly TRBD2 (5 bases). Germline CDR1 and CDR2: ENHRY and SYGVKD. The V end lost 6 bases, the J end lost 2 bases, and 11 bases lay between the germline ends. The CDR3 is 13 amino acids. This CDR3 is CAISVSEAYEQYF. CDR3 DNA sequence: TGTGCCATCAGCGTCTCGGAGGCCTACGAGCAGTACTTC.

The genes are TRBV20-1 and TRBJ1-2; D gene unclear. This CDR3 contains 11 residues. V was shortened by 5 bases and J by 8 bases, with 12 bases between the two germline ends. Per germline, CDR1 DFQATT and CDR2 SNEGSKA (reference sequence). This CDR3 reads CSAATARGYTF. CDR3 bases: TGCAGTGCTGCGACTGCGCGGGGCTACACCTTC.

V usage is TRBV18 and J usage is TRBJ2-5; 10 nucleotides match TRBD2. V shed 3 bases and J 1 base; nucleotides not matched to a gene: 14. The CDR3 totals 19 residues. Germline-derived CDR1 and CDR2 are KGHSH and LQKENI. CDR3 loop: CASSPRLMGLARFQETQYF. CDR3 nucleotides: TGTGCCAGCTCACCTCGATTGATGGGACTAGCGAGGTTCCAAGAGACCCAGTACTTC.

The rearrangement uses TRBV5-8 and TRBJ2-1; 9 positions match TRBD1. V lost 3 bases to trimming and J lost 5 bases; unmatched junction nucleotides: 6. The length of the CDR3 is 15 residues. CDR1 is SGHTS and CDR2 is YDEGEE in the germline V gene. CDR3 sequence reads: CASSSGQGAHNEQFF. The CDR3, as DNA: TGTGCCAGCAGCTCGGGACAGGGAGCACACAATGAGCAGTTCTTC.

V is TRBV12-5 and J is TRBJ1-5, with TRBD1 matching 9 bases. With 2 bases clipped from V and 11 bases from J, the junction kept 22 bases outside the gene matches. The CDR3 length is 19 residues. In germline, CDR1 is LGHNT, CDR2 FRNRAP. CDR3 protein: CASGLRWTPGQGFPRAQHF. The CDR3 region has the DNA TGTGCTAGTGGTTTGCGGTGGACCCCGGGACAGGGTTTCCCCAGGGCCCAGCATTTT. Looking up the rest from reference TRBV12-5 and TRBJ1-5 gives the full variable domain: DARVTQTPRHKVTEMGQEVTMRCQPILGHNTVFWYRQTMMQGLELLAYFRNRAPLDDSGMPKDRFSAEMPDATLATLKIQPSEPRDSAVYFCASGLRWTPGQGFPRAQHFGDGTRLSIL.

This chain joins TRBV10-3 and TRBJ2-2; 8 positions agree with TRBD1. Germline values: CDR1 ENHRY, CDR2 SYGVKD. This CDR3 spans 16 amino acids. The ends lost 0 bases at V and 5 bases at J; junction bases unmatched: 5. The CDR3 coding sequence is TGTGCCATCAGTGAGTCGGGCCAGGGGGCAACCGGGGAGCTGTTTTTT. Amino acid sequence: CAISESGQGATGELFF.

The V call is TRBV11-3, the J call TRBJ2-3; a weak D match, TRBD2 (7 bases). The germline CDR1 and CDR2 sequences are SGHNT and YENEEA. Trimming removed 4 bases at V and 5 bases at J, with 19 bases between. This CDR3 region has 16 residues. CDR3 nucleotides: TGTGCCAGCAGCTGGGGGGGGGCGTCCCCAGGAGATACGCAGTATTTT. Protein sequence: CASSWGGASPGDTQYF.

V usage is TRBV7-6 and J usage is TRBJ2-7, with 8 bases matching TRBD2. The CDR3 has 18 residues. Germline loops: CDR1 SGHVS, CDR2 FNYEAQ. With V trimmed by 0 bases and J by 0 bases, 10 bases remained unmatched. In DNA, the CDR3 is TGTGCCAGCAGCTTAGCGGCCCCTTTAGCGGGGAGCTCCTACGAGCAGTACTTC. It yields the protein CASSLAAPLAGSSYEQYF.